A selection of T cell receptor beta chains follows, all from one sample in a study of chemoradiotherapy in HPV16-positive cancers. The data were produced by immunoSEQ multiplex PCR, yet TCRdb's version contains in-frame clones alone and is incomplete. The sample yields around 33,000 clones, about nine tenths seen once. The specimen was blood, collected from a patient who underwent chemoradiotherapy. The source is a human donor with HPV-associated anogenital cancer. The CDR3 runs from the conserved cysteine through the conserved F or W. D genes are given only for firm matches. Not all rows give a size; the values are once, few, many and, for expanded clones, a class.

D gene	V gene	clone size	J gene	CDR3 protein	CDR3 DNA
TRBD1	TRBV10-3	once	TRBJ1-1	CAISGTGGYTEAFF	TGTGCCATCAGTGGAACAGGGGGGTACACTGAAGCTTTCTTT
NA	TRBV11-2	NA	TRBJ1-3	CASTSVVGAAGNTIYF	TGTGCCAGCACCAGTGTCGTGGGGGCGGCTGGAAACACCATATATTTT
TRBD1	TRBV28	NA	TRBJ1-6	CASNRQGSSYNSPLHF	TGTGCCAGCAACCGACAGGGGAGCTCCTATAATTCACCCCTCCACTTT
NA	TRBV21-1	NA	TRBJ1-1	CASSKARGMKEDTEAFF	TGTGCCAGCAGCAAAGCGCGGGGGATGAAAGAGGACACTGAAGCTTTCTTT
NA	TRBV7-9	NA	TRBJ2-3	CASSPRLTDTQYF	TGTGCCAGCAGCCCCCGACTAACAGATACGCAGTATTTT
NA	TRBV7-9	NA	TRBJ1-2	CASSLLGSEGGYTF	TGTGCCAGCAGCTTACTGGGATCTGAGGGGGGCTACACCTTC
TRBD2	TRBV2	NA	TRBJ2-3	CASSVVGLAGITDTQYF	TGTGCCAGCAGTGTGGTGGGACTAGCGGGAATCACAGATACGCAGTATTTT
NA	TRBV6-6	NA	TRBJ2-7	CASSYSEGGYEQYF	TGTGCCAGCAGTTACTCTGAGGGCGGCTACGAGCAGTACTTC
NA	TRBV28	NA	TRBJ2-7	CASSGRGQKVRSSYEQYF	TGTGCCAGCAGTGGAAGGGGCCAGAAAGTAAGGAGCTCCTACGAGCAGTACTTC
NA	TRBV28	NA	TRBJ1-2	CASRTSAASGYTF	TGTGCCAGCAGGACATCCGCGGCGTCTGGCTACACCTTC
NA	TRBV11-1	NA	TRBJ1-1	CASSPGTRVPNTEAFF	TGTGCCAGCAGCCCCGGGACGCGGGTGCCGAACACTGAAGCTTTCTTT
TRBD1	TRBV25-1	NA	TRBJ1-3	CASGTGEGGNTIYF	TGTGCCAGCGGAACAGGGGAAGGGGGAAACACCATATATTTT
NA	TRBV4-2	NA	TRBJ1-2	CASSQGGGGGYGYTF	TGTGCCAGCAGCCAAGGGGGCGGGGGTGGCTATGGCTACACCTTC
TRBD1	TRBV5-4	NA	TRBJ1-4	CASSSETGYEKLFF	TGTGCCAGCAGCTCCGAGACAGGGTATGAAAAACTGTTTTTT
NA	TRBV7-9	NA	TRBJ1-1	CASSLGSIGTEAFF	TGTGCCAGCAGCTTAGGTTCGATTGGTACTGAAGCTTTCTTT
NA	TRBV5-1	NA	TRBJ2-1	CASSLGFNNEQFF	TGCGCCAGCAGCTTGGGGTTTAACAATGAGCAGTTCTTC
TRBD1	TRBV6-5	NA	TRBJ2-5	CASSYGTGGLQQYF	TGTGCCAGCAGTTACGGGACAGGGGGCCTTCAGCAGTACTTC
NA	TRBV6-5	NA	TRBJ2-3	CASSYSSTTPQYF	TGTGCCAGCAGTTACTCCTCGACTACCCCGCAGTATTTT
TRBD1	TRBV28	NA	TRBJ1-5	CASSPTGISNQPQHF	TGTGCCAGCAGCCCGACAGGGATTAGCAATCAGCCCCAGCATTTT
TRBD2	TRBV14	NA	TRBJ2-7	CASSQGRGRTYEQYF	TGTGCCAGCAGCCAAGGGCGGGGGAGGACCTACGAGCAGTACTTC
TRBD1	TRBV10-3	NA	TRBJ2-5	CAISEGGREETQYF	TGTGCCATCAGTGAAGGGGGCAGGGAAGAGACCCAGTACTTC
NA	TRBV19	NA	TRBJ1-6	CASSSQYKTAYNSPLHF	TGTGCCAGTAGTTCCCAGTACAAAACCGCCTATAATTCACCCCTCCACTTT
NA	TRBV29-1	NA	TRBJ1-2	CSVESGGGYTF	TGCAGCGTTGAAAGTGGGGGTGGCTACACCTTC
NA	TRBV6-5	NA	TRBJ2-1	CASRIGREQFF	TGTGCCAGCAGAATAGGACGAGAGCAGTTCTTC
TRBD1	TRBV6-5	few	TRBJ2-7	CASETGGYEQYF	TGTGCCAGCGAGACAGGGGGCTACGAGCAGTACTTC
NA	TRBV6-5	NA	TRBJ1-6	CATTREGVYSPLHF	TGTGCCACCACGCGGGAGGGAGTGTATTCACCCCTCCACTTT
TRBD1	TRBV5-1	NA	TRBJ2-1	CASSLGSGQGDEQFF	TGCGCCAGCAGCTTGGGTTCGGGACAGGGAGATGAGCAGTTCTTC
TRBD1	TRBV19	NA	TRBJ1-2	CASSGDRDVYGYTF	TGTGCCAGTAGTGGGGACAGGGACGTCTATGGCTACACCTTC
NA	TRBV10-3	NA	TRBJ2-3	CATTRGGQTSDTQYF	TGTGCCACCACCCGAGGGGGTCAAACCTCAGATACGCAGTATTTT
TRBD2	TRBV14	NA	TRBJ2-5	CASSQDRASGRGETQYF	TGTGCCAGCAGCCAAGATCGCGCTAGCGGGAGGGGAGAGACCCAGTACTTC
TRBD1	TRBV7-2	NA	TRBJ1-1	CASSGQGATEAFF	TGTGCCAGCAGCGGACAGGGGGCTACTGAAGCTTTCTTT
TRBD1	TRBV5-8	NA	TRBJ1-5	CASRHTGGVGNQPQHF	TGTGCCAGCAGGCATACAGGGGGGGTGGGCAATCAGCCCCAGCATTTT
TRBD1	TRBV14	NA	TRBJ1-2	CASSSRGGNYGYTF	TGTGCCAGCAGTTCAAGAGGGGGCAACTATGGCTACACCTTC
NA	TRBV5-1	NA	TRBJ2-6	CASSLAVSGANVLTF	TGCGCCAGCAGCTTGGCCGTCTCTGGGGCCAACGTCCTGACTTTC
TRBD1	TRBV6-1	NA	TRBJ1-2	CASSEAGTGTNGYTF	TGTGCCAGCAGTGAAGCCGGGACAGGGACCAATGGCTACACCTTC
TRBD1	TRBV5-5	NA	TRBJ1-4	CASSWGQGSNEKLFF	TGTGCCAGCAGCTGGGGACAGGGAAGTAATGAAAAACTGTTTTTT
NA	TRBV5-6	once	TRBJ2-7	CASSRGLDLSSYEQYF	TGTGCCAGCAGCCGGGGACTCGACTTGAGCTCCTACGAGCAGTACTTC
TRBD2	TRBV4-1	NA	TRBJ2-7	CASSQASASGSYEQYF	TGCGCCAGCAGCCAAGCCTCGGCTAGCGGCTCCTACGAGCAGTACTTC
NA	TRBV11-3	NA	TRBJ2-2	CASQKGISVTGELFF	TGTGCCAGCCAGAAAGGGATTTCGGTCACCGGGGAGCTGTTTTTT
NA	TRBV11-2	NA	TRBJ1-2	CASSLGPLNYGYTF	TGTGCCAGCAGCTTAGGGCCGCTTAACTATGGCTACACCTTC
TRBD1	TRBV29-1	NA	TRBJ1-1	CSVIKGQEKAFF	TGCAGCGTCATAAAGGGACAGGAGAAAGCTTTCTTT
NA	TRBV5-1	NA	TRBJ2-3	CASSEDGPADTQYF	TGCGCCAGCAGCGAGGACGGACCCGCAGATACGCAGTATTTT
TRBD2	TRBV10-1	NA	TRBJ2-7	CASSESMGGGTPYEQYF	TGCGCCAGCAGTGAGTCGATGGGGGGGGGAACCCCCTACGAGCAGTACTTC
NA	TRBV11-2	once	TRBJ1-1	CASSQGAYTEAFF	TGTGCCAGCAGCCAAGGGGCCTACACTGAAGCTTTCTTT
NA	TRBV14	NA	TRBJ1-1	CASSQDSSAGALNTEAFF	TGTGCCAGCAGCCAAGATAGTAGTGCAGGGGCCCTGAACACTGAAGCTTTCTTT
TRBD1	TRBV7-9	NA	TRBJ2-7	CASSPGGQGGEQYF	TGTGCCAGCAGCCCAGGGGGACAGGGGGGCGAGCAGTACTTC
TRBD2	TRBV5-1	NA	TRBJ2-3	CASSNRARLSGDTQYF	TGCGCCAGCAGTAACCGAGCACGGCTTAGCGGGGATACGCAGTATTTT
TRBD2	TRBV18	once	TRBJ2-2	CASSPPSGGNTGELFF	TGTGCCAGCTCACCCCCATCGGGGGGGAACACCGGGGAGCTGTTTTTT
NA	TRBV28	NA	TRBJ1-2	CASSPLGLPSNYGYTF	TGTGCCAGCAGCCCCCTGGGTCTTCCTTCTAACTATGGCTACACCTTC
NA	TRBV5-6	NA	TRBJ1-4	CASSLPPGQNPTNEKLFF	TGTGCCAGCAGCCTACCTCCCGGCCAGAATCCAACTAATGAAAAACTGTTTTTT
NA	TRBV25-1	NA	TRBJ1-1	CASSVVGNTEAFF	TGTGCCAGCAGTGTAGTGGGGAACACTGAAGCTTTCTTT
TRBD2	TRBV23-1	NA	TRBJ2-7	CASSLKAPSGYSYEQYF	TGCGCCAGCAGTCTTAAGGCGCCTAGCGGGTACTCCTACGAGCAGTACTTC
NA	TRBV12-5	NA	TRBJ2-3	CASSGQGGVDTQYF	TGTGCTAGTAGTGGGCAGGGTGGGGTAGATACGCAGTATTTT
TRBD1	TRBV6-5	NA	TRBJ2-3	CASSTRTGTDTQYF	TGTGCCAGCAGTACCCGGACAGGGACAGATACGCAGTATTTT
TRBD2	TRBV7-3	NA	TRBJ2-3	CASSLTSGGTDTQYF	TGTGCCAGCAGCTTGACTAGCGGGGGGACAGATACGCAGTATTTT
NA	TRBV5-1	NA	TRBJ1-1	CASSLEPGMNTEAFF	TGCGCCAGCAGCTTGGAGCCAGGGATGAACACTGAAGCTTTCTTT